The rows below give T cell receptor beta chains drawn from one sample of a study of cytomegalovirus exposure and HLA in healthy donors. Profiling relied on immunoSEQ multiplex PCR, and the TCRdb table lists in-frame clones only, not all of them. This sample has roughly 130,000 clones, with less than 75% found just once. Specimen: PBMCs. These receptors originate from a woman aged 40 to 50 in good health and CMV-seropositive. CDR3s include the opening cysteine and the closing phenylalanine or tryptophan. Each record gives: CDR3 protein, D gene, V gene. D genes are given only for firm matches.

CASSRTSGYTAEQYF TRBD2 TRBV7-2
CAISPRDTSGTEAFF - TRBV10-3
CASSPGTRGRNEQFF TRBD2 TRBV6-5
CASQGSGTLNTEAFF - TRBV28
CASTPGGRGYTF - TRBV5-6
CASSFYPRREVSYEQYF TRBD2 TRBV28
CASSQPGGLGSTEAFF - TRBV23-1
CATSRERTGPNEKLFF TRBD1 TRBV15
CASSQDFQGPTDTQYF - TRBV4-3
CAISDPGLRKTGELFF - TRBV10-3
CASSEGGGLTGANVLTF - TRBV2
CASSFRTTDNEKLFF - TRBV5-4
CASSVSSGAGEQYF - TRBV9
CASSLALETEAFF - TRBV5-1
CATLTRGGEQFF TRBD2 TRBV5-1